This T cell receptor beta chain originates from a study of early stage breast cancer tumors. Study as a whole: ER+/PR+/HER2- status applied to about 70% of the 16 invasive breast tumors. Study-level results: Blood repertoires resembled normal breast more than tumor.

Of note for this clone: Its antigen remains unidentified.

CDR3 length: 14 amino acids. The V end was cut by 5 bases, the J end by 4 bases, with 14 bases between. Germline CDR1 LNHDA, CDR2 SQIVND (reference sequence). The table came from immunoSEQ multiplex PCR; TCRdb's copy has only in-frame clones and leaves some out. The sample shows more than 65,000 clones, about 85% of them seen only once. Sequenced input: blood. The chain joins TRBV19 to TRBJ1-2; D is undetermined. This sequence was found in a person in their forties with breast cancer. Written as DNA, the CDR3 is TGTGCCAGTAGTCTCGGCGGGGTAATCTATGGCTACACCTTC. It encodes CASSLGGVIYGYTF. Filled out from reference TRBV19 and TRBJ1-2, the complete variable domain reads DGGITQSPKYLFRKEGQNVTLSCEQNLNHDAMYWYRQDPGQGLRLIYYSQIVNDFQKGDIAEGYSVSREKKESFPLTVTSAQKNPTAFYLCASSLGGVIYGYTFGSGTRLTVV.